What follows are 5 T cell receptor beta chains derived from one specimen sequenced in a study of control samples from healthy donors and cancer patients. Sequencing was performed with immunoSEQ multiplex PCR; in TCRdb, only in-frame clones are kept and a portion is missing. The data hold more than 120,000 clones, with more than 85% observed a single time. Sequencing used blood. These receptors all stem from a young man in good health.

CDR3 in DNA: TGTGCCAGCAGCTTCTCGACAGACTTTAGCACAGATACGCAGTATTTT. Protein sequence: CASSFSTDFSTDTQYF. The rearrangement uses TRBV5-6 and TRBJ2-3; possibly TRBD1 for D (5 bases). The CDR3 is 16 amino acids. The germline V gene encodes CDR1 SGHDT and CDR2 YYEEEE. V lost 2 bases, J lost 0 bases, and 13 bases lay in between.

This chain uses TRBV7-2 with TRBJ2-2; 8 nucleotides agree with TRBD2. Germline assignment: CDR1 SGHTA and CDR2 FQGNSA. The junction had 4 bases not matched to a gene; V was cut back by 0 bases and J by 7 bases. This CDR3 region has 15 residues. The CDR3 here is CASSLALGTSGELFF. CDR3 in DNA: TGTGCCAGCAGCTTAGCGCTAGGGACTAGCGGGGAGCTGTTTTTT.

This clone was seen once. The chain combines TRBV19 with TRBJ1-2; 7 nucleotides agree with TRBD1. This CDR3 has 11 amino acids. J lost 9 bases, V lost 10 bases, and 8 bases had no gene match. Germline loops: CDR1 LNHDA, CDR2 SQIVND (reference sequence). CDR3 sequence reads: CATNRGSSYTF. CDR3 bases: TGTGCCACTAACAGGGGTTCGAGCTACACCTTC.

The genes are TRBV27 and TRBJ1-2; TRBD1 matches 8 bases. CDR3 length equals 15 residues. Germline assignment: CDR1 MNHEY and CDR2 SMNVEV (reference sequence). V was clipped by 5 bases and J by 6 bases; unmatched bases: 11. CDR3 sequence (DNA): TGTGCCAGCAGTCCCATGGACAGGGCTTCGGATGGCTACACCTTC. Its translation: CASSPMDRASDGYTF.

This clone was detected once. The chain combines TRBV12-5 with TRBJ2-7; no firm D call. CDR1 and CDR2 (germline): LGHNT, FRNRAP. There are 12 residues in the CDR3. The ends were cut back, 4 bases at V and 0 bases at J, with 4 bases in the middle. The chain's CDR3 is CASGSSSYEQYF. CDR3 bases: TGTGCTAGTGGTTCCTCCTCCTACGAGCAGTACTTC.